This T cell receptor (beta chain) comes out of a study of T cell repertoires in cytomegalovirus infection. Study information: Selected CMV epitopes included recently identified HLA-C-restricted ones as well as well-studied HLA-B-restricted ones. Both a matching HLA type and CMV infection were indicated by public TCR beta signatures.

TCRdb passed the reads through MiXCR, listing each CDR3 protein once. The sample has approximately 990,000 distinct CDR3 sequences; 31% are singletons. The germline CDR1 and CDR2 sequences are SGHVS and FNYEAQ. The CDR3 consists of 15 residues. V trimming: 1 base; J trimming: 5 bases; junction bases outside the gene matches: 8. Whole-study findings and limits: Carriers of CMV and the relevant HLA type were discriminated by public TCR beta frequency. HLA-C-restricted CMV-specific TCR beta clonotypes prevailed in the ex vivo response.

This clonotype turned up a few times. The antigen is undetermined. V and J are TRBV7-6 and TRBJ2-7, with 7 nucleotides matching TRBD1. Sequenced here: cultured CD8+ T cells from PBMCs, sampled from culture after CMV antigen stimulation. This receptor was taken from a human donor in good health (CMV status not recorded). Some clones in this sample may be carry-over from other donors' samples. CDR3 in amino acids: CASSLEGALSDEQYF. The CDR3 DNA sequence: TGTGCCAGCAGCTTAGAGGGGGCTTTGAGCGACGAGCAGTACTTC. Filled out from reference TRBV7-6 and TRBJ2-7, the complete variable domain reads GAGVSQSPRYKVTKRGQDVALRCDPISGHVSLYWYRQALGQGPEFLTYFNYEAQQDKSGLPNDRFSAERPEGSISTLTIQRTEQRDSAMYRCASSLEGALSDEQYFGPGTRLTVT.